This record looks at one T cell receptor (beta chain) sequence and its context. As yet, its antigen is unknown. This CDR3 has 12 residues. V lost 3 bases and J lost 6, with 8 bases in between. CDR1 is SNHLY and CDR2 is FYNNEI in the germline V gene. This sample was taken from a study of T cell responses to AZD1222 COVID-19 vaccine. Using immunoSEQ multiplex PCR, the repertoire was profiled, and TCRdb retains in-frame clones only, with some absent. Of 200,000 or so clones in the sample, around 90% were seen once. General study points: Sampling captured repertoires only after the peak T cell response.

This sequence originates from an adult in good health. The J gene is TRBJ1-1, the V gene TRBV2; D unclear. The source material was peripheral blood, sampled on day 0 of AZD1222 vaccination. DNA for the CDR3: TGTGCCAGCAGTGAGAATGGGGCTGAAGCTTTCTTT. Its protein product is CASSENGAEAFF.